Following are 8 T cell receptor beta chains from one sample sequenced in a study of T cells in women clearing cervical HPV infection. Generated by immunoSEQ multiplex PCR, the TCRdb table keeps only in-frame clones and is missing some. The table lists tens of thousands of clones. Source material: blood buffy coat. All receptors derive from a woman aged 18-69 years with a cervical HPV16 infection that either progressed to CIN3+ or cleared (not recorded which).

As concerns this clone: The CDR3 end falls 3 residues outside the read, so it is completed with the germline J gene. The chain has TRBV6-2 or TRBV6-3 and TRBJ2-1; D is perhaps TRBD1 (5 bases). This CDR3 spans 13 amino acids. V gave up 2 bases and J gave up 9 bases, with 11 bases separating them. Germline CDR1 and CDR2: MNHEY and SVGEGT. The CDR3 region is CASSYRARVEQFF. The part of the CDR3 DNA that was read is TGTGCCAGCAGTTACCGGGCCAGGGTTGAG.

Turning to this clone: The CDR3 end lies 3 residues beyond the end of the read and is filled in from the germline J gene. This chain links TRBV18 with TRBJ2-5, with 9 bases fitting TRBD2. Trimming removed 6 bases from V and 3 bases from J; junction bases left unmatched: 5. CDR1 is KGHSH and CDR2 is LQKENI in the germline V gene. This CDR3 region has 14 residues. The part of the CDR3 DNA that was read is TGTGCCAGCTCCCAGCTAGCGGGAAAAGAGACC. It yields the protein CASSQLAGKET. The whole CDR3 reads CASSQLAGKETQYF.

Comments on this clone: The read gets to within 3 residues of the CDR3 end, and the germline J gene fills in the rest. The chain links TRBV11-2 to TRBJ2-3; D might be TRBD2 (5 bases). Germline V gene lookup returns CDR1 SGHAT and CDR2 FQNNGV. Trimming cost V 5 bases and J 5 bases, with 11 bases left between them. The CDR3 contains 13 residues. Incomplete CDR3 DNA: TGTGCCAGCAGCGCTCGGGCGGGAGATACG. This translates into CASSARAGDT. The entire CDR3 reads CASSARAGDTQYF.

CDR3 in amino acids: CASRPRQGGAGELFF. CDR3 DNA (partial): TGTGCCAGCAGACCTAGACAGGGGGGAGCCGGGGAG. V gene TRBV7-9 combines with J gene TRBJ2-2; 9 bases are a match to TRBD1. The read ends 3 residues before the CDR3 terminus; that terminus is restored from the germline J gene. The germline gives CDR1 SEHNR, CDR2 FQNEAQ (reference sequence). Trimming cost V 6 bases and J 6 bases; bases outside gene matches: 8. The length of the CDR3 is 15 residues.

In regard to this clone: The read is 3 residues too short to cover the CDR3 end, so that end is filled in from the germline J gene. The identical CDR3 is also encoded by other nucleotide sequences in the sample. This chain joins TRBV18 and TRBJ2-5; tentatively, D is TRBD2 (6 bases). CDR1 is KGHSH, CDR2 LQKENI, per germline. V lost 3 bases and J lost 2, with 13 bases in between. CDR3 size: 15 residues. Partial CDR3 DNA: TGTGCCAGCTCACCCCCGTCGGGGGTTCAAGAGACC. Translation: CASSPPSGVQET. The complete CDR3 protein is CASSPPSGVQETQYF. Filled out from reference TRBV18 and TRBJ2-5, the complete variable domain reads NAGVMQNPRHLVRRRGQEARLRCSPMKGHSHVYWYRQLPEEGLKFMVYLQKENIIDESGMPKERFSAEFPKEGPSILRIQQVVRGDSAAYFCASSPPSGVQETQYFGPGTRLLVL.

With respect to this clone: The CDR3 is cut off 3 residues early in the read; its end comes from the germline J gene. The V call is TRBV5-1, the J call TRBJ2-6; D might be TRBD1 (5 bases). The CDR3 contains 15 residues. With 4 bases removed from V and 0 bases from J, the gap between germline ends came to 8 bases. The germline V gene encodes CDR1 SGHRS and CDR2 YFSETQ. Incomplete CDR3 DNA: TGCGCCAGCAGCCAGGGTAGCTCTGGGGCCAACGTC. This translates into CASSQGSSGANV. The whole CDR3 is CASSQGSSGANVLTF.

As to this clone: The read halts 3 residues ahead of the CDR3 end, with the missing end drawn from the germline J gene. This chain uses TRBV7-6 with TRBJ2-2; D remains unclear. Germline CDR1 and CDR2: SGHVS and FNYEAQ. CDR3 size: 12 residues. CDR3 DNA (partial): TGTGCCAGCAGCTCCACTCCTGAAAAG. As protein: CASSSTPEK. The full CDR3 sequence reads CASSSTPEKLFF.

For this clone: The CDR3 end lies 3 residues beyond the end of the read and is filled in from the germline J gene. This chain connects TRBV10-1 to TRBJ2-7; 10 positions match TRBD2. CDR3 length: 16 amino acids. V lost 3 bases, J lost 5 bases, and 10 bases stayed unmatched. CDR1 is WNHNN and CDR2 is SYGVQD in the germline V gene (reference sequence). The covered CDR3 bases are TGCGCCAGCAGTGAATTAACAGCGGGAGGGTATGACGAG. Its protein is CASSELTAGGYDE. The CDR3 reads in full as CASSELTAGGYDEQYF.